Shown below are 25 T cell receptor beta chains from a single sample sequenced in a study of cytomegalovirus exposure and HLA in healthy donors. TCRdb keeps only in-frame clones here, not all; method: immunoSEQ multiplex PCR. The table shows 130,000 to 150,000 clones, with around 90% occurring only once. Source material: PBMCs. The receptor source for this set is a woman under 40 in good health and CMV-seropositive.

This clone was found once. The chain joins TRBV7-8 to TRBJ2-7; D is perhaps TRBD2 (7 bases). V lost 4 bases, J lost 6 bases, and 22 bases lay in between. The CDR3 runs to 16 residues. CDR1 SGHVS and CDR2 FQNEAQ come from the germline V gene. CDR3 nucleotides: TGTGCCAGCAGCTCGAAAAGGGGGAGGGCCTTGGGCGAGCAGTACTTC. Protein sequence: CASSSKRGRALGEQYF.

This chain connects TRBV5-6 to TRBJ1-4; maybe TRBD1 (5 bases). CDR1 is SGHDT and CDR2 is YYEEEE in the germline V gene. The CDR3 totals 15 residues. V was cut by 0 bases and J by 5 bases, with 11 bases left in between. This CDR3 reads CASSLEAGMNEKLFF. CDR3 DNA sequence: TGTGCCAGCAGCTTGGAAGCAGGGATGAATGAAAAACTGTTTTTT.

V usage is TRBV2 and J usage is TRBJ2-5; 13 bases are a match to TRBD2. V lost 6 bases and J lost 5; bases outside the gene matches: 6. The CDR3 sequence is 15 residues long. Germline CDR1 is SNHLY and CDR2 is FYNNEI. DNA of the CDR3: TGTGCCAGCAGCCGGACTAGCGGGAGAAGGGAGACCCAGTACTTC. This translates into CASSRTSGRRETQYF.

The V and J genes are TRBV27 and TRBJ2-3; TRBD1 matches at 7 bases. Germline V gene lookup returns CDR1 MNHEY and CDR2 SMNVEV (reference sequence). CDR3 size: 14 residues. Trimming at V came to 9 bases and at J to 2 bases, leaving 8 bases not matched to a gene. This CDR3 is CASSRQGPTDTQYF. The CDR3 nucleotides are TGTGCCAGTTCCAGACAGGGACCCACAGATACGCAGTATTTT.

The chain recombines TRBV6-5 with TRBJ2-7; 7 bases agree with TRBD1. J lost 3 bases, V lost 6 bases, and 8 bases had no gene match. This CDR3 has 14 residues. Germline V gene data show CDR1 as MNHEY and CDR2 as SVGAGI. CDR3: CASSLTGVNYEQYF. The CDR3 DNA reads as TGTGCCAGCAGCCTAACAGGGGTCAACTACGAGCAGTACTTC.

The CDR3 is CASSLAGLRSYNEQFF. DNA for the CDR3: TGTGCCAGCAGCTTGGCGGGACTACGCTCCTACAATGAGCAGTTCTTC. This chain connects TRBV5-4 to TRBJ2-1; 7 bases are a match to TRBD2. Germline trimming cut 0 bases from V and 0 bases from J; bases unmatched to any gene: 3. The CDR3 extends over 16 amino acids. The germline gives CDR1 SGHNT, CDR2 YYREEE (reference sequence). Combining the CDR3 with reference TRBV5-4 and TRBJ2-1 gives the whole variable domain ETGVTQSPTHLIKTRGQQVTLRCSSQSGHNTVSWYQQALGQGPQFIFQYYREEENGRGNFPPRFSGLQFPNYSSELNVNALELDDSALYLCASSLAGLRSYNEQFFGPGTRLTVL.

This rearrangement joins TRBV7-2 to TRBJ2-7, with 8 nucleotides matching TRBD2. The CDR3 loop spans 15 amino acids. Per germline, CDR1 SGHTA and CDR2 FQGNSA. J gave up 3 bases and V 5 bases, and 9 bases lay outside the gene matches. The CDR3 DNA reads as TGTGCCAGCAGCCTTTCGGCGGGGGGAGGCTACGAGCAGTACTTC. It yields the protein CASSLSAGGGYEQYF. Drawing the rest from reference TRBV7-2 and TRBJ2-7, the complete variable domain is GAGVSQSPSNKVTEKGKDVELRCDPISGHTALYWYRQSLGQGLEFLIYFQGNSAPDKSGLPSDRFSAERTGGSVSTLTIQRTQQEDSAVYLCASSLSAGGGYEQYFGPGTRLTVT.

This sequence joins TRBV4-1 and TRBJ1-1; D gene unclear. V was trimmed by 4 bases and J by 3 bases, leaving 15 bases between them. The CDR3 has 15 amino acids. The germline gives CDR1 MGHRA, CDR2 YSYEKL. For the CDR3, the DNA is TGCGCCAGCAGCCTCTCCCCTAGAGTAGACACTGAAGCTTTCTTT. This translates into CASSLSPRVDTEAFF.

The CDR3 nucleotides are TGTGCCAGCAGCCCCGGTGGGAGCTTTTCACCCCTCCACTTT. Its translation is CASSPGGSFSPLHF. This rearrangement joins TRBV13 to TRBJ1-6; D gene unclear. Trimming left V 5 bases short and J 9 bases short, with 14 bases between. The CDR3 has 14 residues. Looked up from germline, CDR1 is PRHDT and CDR2 is FYEKMQ (reference sequence).

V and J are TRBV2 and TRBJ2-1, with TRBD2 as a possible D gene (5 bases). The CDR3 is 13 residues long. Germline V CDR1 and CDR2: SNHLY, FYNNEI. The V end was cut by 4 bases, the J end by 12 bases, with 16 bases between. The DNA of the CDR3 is TGTGCCAGCAGTGGAGGTGGGAGCTTAGGGCAGTTCTTC. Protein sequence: CASSGGGSLGQFF.

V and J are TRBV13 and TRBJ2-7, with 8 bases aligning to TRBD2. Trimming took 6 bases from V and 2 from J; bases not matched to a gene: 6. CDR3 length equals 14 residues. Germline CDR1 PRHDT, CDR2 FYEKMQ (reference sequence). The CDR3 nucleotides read TGTGCCAGCAGGGGCGGGGGGCCTGCCTACGAGCAGTACTTC. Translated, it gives CASRGGGPAYEQYF.

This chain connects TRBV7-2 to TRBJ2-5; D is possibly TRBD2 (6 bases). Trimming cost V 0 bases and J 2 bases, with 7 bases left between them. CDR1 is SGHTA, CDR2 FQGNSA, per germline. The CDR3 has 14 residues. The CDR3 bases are TGTGCCAGCAGCTTAGCCGGGACTCAAGAGACCCAGTACTTC. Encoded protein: CASSLAGTQETQYF.

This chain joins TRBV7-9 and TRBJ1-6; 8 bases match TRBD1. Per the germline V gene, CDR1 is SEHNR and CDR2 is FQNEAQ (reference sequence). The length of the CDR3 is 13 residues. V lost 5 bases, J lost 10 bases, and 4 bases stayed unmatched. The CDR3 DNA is TGTGCCAGCAGCACACAGGGGGTATCACCCCTCCACTTT. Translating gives CASSTQGVSPLHF.

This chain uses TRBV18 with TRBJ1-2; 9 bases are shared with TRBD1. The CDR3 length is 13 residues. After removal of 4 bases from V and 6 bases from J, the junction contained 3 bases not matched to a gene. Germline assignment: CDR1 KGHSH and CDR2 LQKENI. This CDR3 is CASSRTGGDGYTF. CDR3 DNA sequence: TGTGCCAGCTCACGAACAGGGGGCGATGGCTACACCTTC.

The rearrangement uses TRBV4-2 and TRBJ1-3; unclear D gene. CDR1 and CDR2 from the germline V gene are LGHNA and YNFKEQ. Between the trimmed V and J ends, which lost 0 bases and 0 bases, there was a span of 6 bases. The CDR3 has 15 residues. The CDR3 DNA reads TGTGCCAGCAGCCAAGACGGGGTCTCTGGAAACACCATATATTTT. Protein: CASSQDGVSGNTIYF.

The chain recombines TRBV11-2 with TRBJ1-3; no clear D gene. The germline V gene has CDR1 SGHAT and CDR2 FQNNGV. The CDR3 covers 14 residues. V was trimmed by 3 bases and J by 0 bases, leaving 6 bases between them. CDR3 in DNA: TGTGCCAGCAGCTTCGCGGGCTCTGGAAACACCATATATTTT. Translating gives CASSFAGSGNTIYF.

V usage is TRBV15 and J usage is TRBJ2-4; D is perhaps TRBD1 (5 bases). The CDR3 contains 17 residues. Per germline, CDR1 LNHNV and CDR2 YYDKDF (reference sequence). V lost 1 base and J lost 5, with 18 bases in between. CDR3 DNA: TGTGCCACCAGCAGAGCGAAGACAGAAGGATGGGAAAACATTCAGTACTTC. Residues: CATSRAKTEGWENIQYF.

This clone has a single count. Here the CDR3 DNA reads TGTGCCAGCAGTGAAGCTTCCAGGGGCGCCTACGAGCAGTACTTC. This sequence encodes CASSEASRGAYEQYF. The chain uses TRBV6-1 and TRBJ2-7; possible D gene TRBD1, 6 bases. CDR1 is MNHNS, CDR2 SASEGT, per germline. The V end was cut by 0 bases, the J end by 2 bases, with 11 bases between. The CDR3 consists of 15 residues.

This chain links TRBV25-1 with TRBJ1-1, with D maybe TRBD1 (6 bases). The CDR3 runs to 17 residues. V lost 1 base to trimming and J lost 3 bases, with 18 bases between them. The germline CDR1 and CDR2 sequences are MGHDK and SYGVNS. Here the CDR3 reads CASSELGVRGRDTEAFF. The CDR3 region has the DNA TGTGCCAGCAGTGAATTGGGGGTCAGGGGCCGGGACACTGAAGCTTTCTTT.

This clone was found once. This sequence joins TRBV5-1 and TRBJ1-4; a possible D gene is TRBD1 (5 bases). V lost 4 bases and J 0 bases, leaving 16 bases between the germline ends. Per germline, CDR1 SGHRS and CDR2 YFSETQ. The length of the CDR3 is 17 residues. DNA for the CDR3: TGCGCCAGCAGCCGGACCCCCCAGGGCGCAACTAATGAAAAACTGTTTTTT. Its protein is CASSRTPQGATNEKLFF. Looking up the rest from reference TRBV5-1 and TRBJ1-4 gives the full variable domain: KAGVTQTPRYLIKTRGQQVTLSCSPISGHRSVSWYQQTPGQGLQFLFEYFSETQRNKGNFPGRFSGRQFSNSRSEMNVSTLELGDSALYLCASSRTPQGATNEKLFFGSGTQLSVL.

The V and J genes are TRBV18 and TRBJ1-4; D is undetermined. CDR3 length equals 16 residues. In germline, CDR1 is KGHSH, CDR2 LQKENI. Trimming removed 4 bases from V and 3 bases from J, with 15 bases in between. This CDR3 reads CASSRGGGVANEKLFF. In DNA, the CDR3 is TGTGCCAGCTCACGCGGCGGCGGCGTGGCTAATGAAAAACTGTTTTTT. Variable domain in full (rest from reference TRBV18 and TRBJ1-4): NAGVMQNPRHLVRRRGQEARLRCSPMKGHSHVYWYRQLPEEGLKFMVYLQKENIIDESGMPKERFSAEFPKEGPSILRIQQVVRGDSAAYFCASSRGGGVANEKLFFGSGTQLSVL.

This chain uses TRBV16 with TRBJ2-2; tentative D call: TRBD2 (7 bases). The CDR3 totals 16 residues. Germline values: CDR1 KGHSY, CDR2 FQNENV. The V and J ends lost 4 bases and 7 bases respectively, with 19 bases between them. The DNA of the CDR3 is TGTGCCAGCAGCCCCTCGGGGGGCCTCCTGGACGGGGAGCTGTTTTTT. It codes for CASSPSGGLLDGELFF.

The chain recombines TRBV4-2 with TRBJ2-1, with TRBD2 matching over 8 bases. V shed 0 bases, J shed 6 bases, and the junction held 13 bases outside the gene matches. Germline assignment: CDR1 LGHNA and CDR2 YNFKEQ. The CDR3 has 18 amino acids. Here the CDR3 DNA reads TGTGCCAGCAGCCAAGACCCACCTGGTTCGGGGGGGATCAATGAGCAGTTCTTC. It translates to CASSQDPPGSGGINEQFF.

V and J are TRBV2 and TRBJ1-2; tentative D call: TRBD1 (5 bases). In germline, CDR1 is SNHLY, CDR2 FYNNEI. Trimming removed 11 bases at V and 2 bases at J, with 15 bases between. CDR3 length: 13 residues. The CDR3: CAAGGGSNYGYTF. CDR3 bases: TGTGCCGCGGGGGGGGGATCCAACTATGGCTACACCTTC.

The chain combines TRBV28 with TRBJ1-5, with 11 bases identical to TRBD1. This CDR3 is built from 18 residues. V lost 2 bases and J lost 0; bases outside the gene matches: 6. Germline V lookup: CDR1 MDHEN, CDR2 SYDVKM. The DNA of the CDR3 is TGTGCCAGCAGTTTAACGGGACAGGGGGGACATAGCAATCAGCCCCAGCATTTT. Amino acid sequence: CASSLTGQGGHSNQPQHF.